The 20 T cell receptor beta chains given below trace back to one sample, sequenced in a study of cytomegalovirus exposure and HLA in healthy donors. Clones were read by immunoSEQ multiplex PCR, and TCRdb kept only the in-frame ones, dropping some. The table records under 200,000 clones, 80% to 85% of them present only once. The sequencing sample was made of PBMCs. The origin of the receptors is a woman aged 25 to 39 in good health and CMV-seronegative.

With regard to this clone: The sample carries other DNA sequences with the same CDR3. The J gene is TRBJ1-5, the V gene TRBV6-1; 8 nucleotides align to TRBD1. Losses at the gene ends were 8 bases for V and 8 bases for J; bases not matched to a gene: 8. The CDR3 loop spans 13 amino acids. CDR1 MNHNS and CDR2 SASEGT come from the germline V gene. The CDR3 nucleotides read TGTGCCAGCTCTGGACAGGGTGGGGAGCCCCAGCATTTT. Translating it yields CASSGQGGEPQHF.

This chain links TRBV5-1 with TRBJ2-7; 8 nucleotides align to TRBD2. The trim removed 2 bases at V and 2 bases at J, leaving 18 bases unmatched. Germline-derived CDR1 and CDR2 are SGHRS and YFSETQ. The CDR3 is 19 amino acids. The CDR3 sequence: CASSFGGLMPGGGTYEQYF. The CDR3 DNA reads as TGCGCCAGCAGCTTCGGCGGGCTAATGCCCGGGGGGGGAACCTACGAGCAGTACTTC.

This clone was seen a few times. This chain uses TRBV2 with TRBJ1-5; 7 bases align to TRBD1. The germline V gene encodes CDR1 SNHLY and CDR2 FYNNEI. After removal of 5 bases from V and 3 bases from J, the junction contained 4 bases not matched to a gene. This CDR3 is built from 14 residues. This CDR3 reads CASSRTGHNQPQHF. The CDR3 nucleotides read TGTGCCAGCAGTAGGACAGGTCACAATCAGCCCCAGCATTTT.

The rearrangement links TRBV7-9 to TRBJ2-5; D call uncertain. This CDR3 has 13 amino acids. CDR1 and CDR2 (germline): SEHNR, FQNEAQ (reference sequence). The ends were cut back, 7 bases at V and 5 bases at J, with 14 bases in the middle. This CDR3 is CASNMGPRETQYF. CDR3 nucleotides: TGTGCCAGCAACATGGGCCCACGGGAGACCCAGTACTTC.

With regard to this clone: Other DNA sequences in the same sample also yield this CDR3. J is TRBJ1-2 and V is TRBV7-9; possibly TRBD1 for D (5 bases). Germline V gene lookup returns CDR1 SEHNR and CDR2 FQNEAQ (reference sequence). CDR3 length equals 12 residues. V dropped 3 bases and J dropped 8 bases, with 10 bases sitting between them. The CDR3 here is CASSLWQGGYTF. The CDR3 nucleotides are TGTGCCAGCAGCTTGTGGCAGGGCGGCTACACCTTC. The full variable domain, with the rest looked up from reference TRBV7-9 and TRBJ1-2, is DTGVSQNPRHKITKRGQNVTFRCDPISEHNRLYWYRQTLGQGPEFLTYFQNEAQLEKSRLLSDRFSAERPKGSFSTLEIQRTEQGDSAMYLCASSLWQGGYTFGSGTRLTVV.

The chain carries TRBV10-1 and TRBJ1-3; the match to TRBD1 covers 9 bases. V lost 4 bases to trimming and J lost 3 bases; unmatched junction nucleotides: 7. The CDR3 is 16 residues long. Germline-derived CDR1 and CDR2 are WNHNN and SYGVQD (reference sequence). The DNA for the CDR3 is TGCGCCAGCAGTGTCAGACAGGGGGTAGTTGGAAACACCATATATTTT. It is translated as CASSVRQGVVGNTIYF.

The gene calls are TRBV7-8 and TRBJ1-5; D possibly corresponds to TRBD1 (6 bases). The V gene lost 8 bases and the J gene lost 7 bases, with 18 bases spanning the gap. CDR1 SGHVS and CDR2 FQNEAQ come from the germline V gene. The CDR3 is 14 residues long. The CDR3 protein is CASLRGRGGQPQHF. The CDR3 DNA reads as TGTGCCAGCTTAAGGGGCAGGGGTGGGCAGCCCCAGCATTTT.

The chain has TRBV7-2 and TRBJ2-2, with 13 bases identical to TRBD2. J was trimmed by 2 bases and V by 2 bases; bases with no gene match: 8. Germline V lookup: CDR1 SGHTA, CDR2 FQGNSA. The length of the CDR3 is 19 residues. CDR3 in amino acids: CASSLMGLAGWPNTGELFF. The CDR3 region has the DNA TGTGCCAGCAGCTTAATGGGACTAGCGGGGTGGCCTAACACCGGGGAGCTGTTTTTT.

The gene calls are TRBV28 and TRBJ2-7; a possible D gene is TRBD2 (5 bases). This CDR3 has 12 residues. Germline V gene data show CDR1 as MDHEN and CDR2 as SYDVKM. The germline V and J ends were trimmed by 2 bases and 7 bases, with 9 bases remaining between them. In nucleotides, the CDR3 is TGTGCCAGCAGTTTAGTAGCGCGGGAGCAGTACTTC. This codes for CASSLVAREQYF.

This clone showed up just a few times. The rearrangement uses TRBV6-5 and TRBJ1-5, with TRBD1 identical over 7 bases. CDR3 length: 15 amino acids. Germline V gene data show CDR1 as MNHEY and CDR2 as SVGAGI. V lost 0 bases and J lost 7; bases outside the gene matches: 6. The CDR3 bases are TGTGCCAGCAGTTACTCTCGGACAGGCTTACAGCCCCAGCATTTT. This encodes CASSYSRTGLQPQHF.

The gene calls are TRBV19 and TRBJ2-3; D is ambiguous. Germline V gene data show CDR1 as LNHDA and CDR2 as SQIVND (reference sequence). The CDR3 spans 14 residues. The ends were cut back, 3 bases at V and 3 bases at J, with 10 bases in the middle. The DNA of the CDR3 is TGTGCCAGTAGTATTGCGGTGCGGACAGATACGCAGTATTTT. This sequence encodes CASSIAVRTDTQYF.

The rearrangement joins TRBV28 to TRBJ1-6, with 7 bases aligning to TRBD1. The CDR3 loop spans 14 amino acids. Trimming cost V 5 bases and J 9 bases; bases outside gene matches: 7. Germline CDR1 is MDHEN and CDR2 is SYDVKM. The CDR3 protein is CASSRNRGGSPLHF. In DNA, the CDR3 is TGTGCCAGCAGTCGCAACAGGGGAGGTTCACCCCTCCACTTT. Full variable domain (missing parts from reference TRBV28 and TRBJ1-6): DVKVTQSSRYLVKRTGEKVFLECVQDMDHENMFWYRQDPGLGLRLIYFSYDVKMKEKGDIPEGYSVSREKKERFSLILESASTNQTSMYLCASSRNRGGSPLHFGNGTRLTVT.

The V call is TRBV28, the J call TRBJ2-2; D remains unclear. The germline V and J ends were trimmed by 7 bases and 2 bases, with 8 bases remaining between them. The CDR3 runs 13 residues. Germline V lookup: CDR1 MDHEN, CDR2 SYDVKM. This chain's CDR3 is CASKILNTGELFF. In DNA, the CDR3 is TGTGCCAGCAAAATACTTAACACCGGGGAGCTGTTTTTT.

DNA for the CDR3: TGCGCCAGCAGCCAACAGGGGACTAGCGGGAGTCAATACGAGCAGTACTTC. Translated: CASSQQGTSGSQYEQYF. J is TRBJ2-7 and V is TRBV4-1, with 14 bases matching TRBD2. The CDR3 is made up of 17 amino acids. The germline gives CDR1 MGHRA, CDR2 YSYEKL. With 2 bases clipped from V and 4 bases from J, the junction kept 7 bases outside the gene matches.

This chain uses TRBV5-4 with TRBJ2-7; tentatively, D is TRBD1 (6 bases). CDR1 and CDR2 (germline): SGHNT, YYREEE (reference sequence). This CDR3 comprises 16 residues. Deletions cut 3 bases from V and 5 bases from J, with 21 bases between. The CDR3 nucleotides read TGTGCCAGCAGCTCCGATGTCAGGGGTTGGGGTGACGAGCAGTACTTC. This gives the protein CASSSDVRGWGDEQYF.

The chain employs TRBV6-5 and TRBJ2-7, with a possible D match to TRBD2 (6 bases). V lost 0 bases and J 2 bases, leaving 11 bases between the germline ends. This CDR3 has 15 amino acids. Germline values: CDR1 MNHEY, CDR2 SVGAGI. The CDR3 region is CASSYSGGLTYEQYF. The CDR3 DNA is TGTGCCAGCAGTTACTCGGGAGGACTCACCTACGAGCAGTACTTC.

The chain employs TRBV7-6 and TRBJ2-7; D not resolved. Per the germline V gene, CDR1 is SGHVS and CDR2 is FNYEAQ. CDR3 length equals 14 residues. Deletions cut 1 base from V and 0 bases from J, with 7 bases between. The DNA of the CDR3 is TGTGCCAGCAGCTTAGTCGCAGACTCCTACGAGCAGTACTTC. Translated, it gives CASSLVADSYEQYF.

This clone was recorded once. The CDR3 DNA sequence: TGTGCCAGCAGCTTGGTACTAGCGGATTACAATGAGCAGTTCTTC. This gives the protein CASSLVLADYNEQFF. The chain carries TRBV5-6 and TRBJ2-1; TRBD2 matches at 8 bases. CDR3 size: 15 residues. Losses at the gene ends were 0 bases for V and 4 bases for J; bases not matched to a gene: 3. Germline lookup yields CDR1 SGHDT and CDR2 YYEEEE.

The rearrangement links TRBV15 to TRBJ1-5; D unclear. This CDR3 has 12 amino acids. With 5 bases removed from V and 4 bases from J, the gap between germline ends came to 6 bases. The V gene's germline CDR1 is LNHNV and CDR2 YYDKDF (reference sequence). Written as DNA, the CDR3 is TGTGCCACCAGCTGGCCTAATCAGCCCCAGCATTTT. Translation: CATSWPNQPQHF.

The rearrangement uses TRBV4-1 and TRBJ1-1; D remains ambiguous. The V gene's germline CDR1 is MGHRA and CDR2 YSYEKL. The V and J ends lost 3 bases and 8 bases respectively, with 10 bases between them. The length of the CDR3 is 12 residues. CDR3 nucleotides: TGCGCCAGCAGCCATGAGGGTGCCGAAGCTTTCTTT. Protein product: CASSHEGAEAFF.